The sequence of this T cell receptor (beta chain) was determined in a study of a mutant IDH1 vaccine in newly diagnosed glioma. Germline V gene lookup returns CDR1 MNHNS and CDR2 SASEGT. The germline V and J ends were trimmed by 7 bases and 4 bases, with 14 bases remaining between them. The CDR3 runs to 14 residues. Specified time point: week 5, during vaccination. With topical imiquimod, each dose of the vaccine consisted of 300 ug of mutant IDH1 20-mer peptide. This table comes from immunoSEQ multiplex PCR, and its TCRdb copy is limited to in-frame clones, with some not included. The data show 50,000 to 60,000 clones, around 80% seen once. Details on this clone: Its antigen is still unknown.

The material was PBMCs, obtained from a glioma patient whose treatment included an IDH1 peptide vaccine. This TCR came from a man over 45 with glioma. The V call is TRBV6-1, the J call TRBJ2-1; D might be TRBD2 (7 bases). CDR3 nucleotide sequence: TGTGCCAGCAACCTAAGGGGGGGGTACAATGAGCAGTTCTTC. Translation: CASNLRGGYNEQFF.